This paragraph covers one T cell receptor beta chain sequence. This entry is derived from a study of technical replicates of blood from several donors. Only in-frame clones appear in the TCRdb table, and some are missing; sequencing was by immunoSEQ multiplex PCR. The sample holds tens of thousands of clones; about 96% are singletons and the top ten take around 0.37%. Germline V gene lookup returns CDR1 LNHNV and CDR2 YYDKDF (reference sequence). The CDR3 runs to 13 residues. The germline V and J ends were trimmed by 4 bases and 3 bases, with 7 bases remaining between them. This sequence joins TRBV15 and TRBJ2-1, with D perhaps TRBD2 (6 bases). The specimen sequenced was T cells isolated from PBMCs. The TCR sequence derives from a human donor in good health. The CDR3 loop is CATSTGVYNEQFF. The CDR3 nucleotides are TGTGCCACCAGCACGGGAGTCTACAATGAGCAGTTCTTC.